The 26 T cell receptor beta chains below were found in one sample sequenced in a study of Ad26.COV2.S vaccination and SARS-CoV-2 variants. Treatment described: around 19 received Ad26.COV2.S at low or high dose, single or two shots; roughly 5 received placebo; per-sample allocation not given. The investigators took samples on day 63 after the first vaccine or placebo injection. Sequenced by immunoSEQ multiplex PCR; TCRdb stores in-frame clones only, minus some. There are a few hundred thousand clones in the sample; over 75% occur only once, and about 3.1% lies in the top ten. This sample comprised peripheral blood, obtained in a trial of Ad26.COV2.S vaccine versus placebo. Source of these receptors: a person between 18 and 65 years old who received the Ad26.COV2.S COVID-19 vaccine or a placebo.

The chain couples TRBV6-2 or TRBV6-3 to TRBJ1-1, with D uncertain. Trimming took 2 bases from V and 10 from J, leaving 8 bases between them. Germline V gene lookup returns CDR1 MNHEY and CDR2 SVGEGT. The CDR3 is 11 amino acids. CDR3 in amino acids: CASSYPQGAFF. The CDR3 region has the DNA TGTGCCAGCAGTTACCCCCAAGGAGCTTTCTTT.

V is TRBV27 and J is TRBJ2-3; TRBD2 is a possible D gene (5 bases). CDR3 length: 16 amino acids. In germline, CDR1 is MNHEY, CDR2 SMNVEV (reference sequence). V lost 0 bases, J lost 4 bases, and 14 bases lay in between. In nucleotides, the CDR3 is TGTGCCAGCAGTTTATCGCCAGGAGGTTGGCCAGATACGCAGTATTTT. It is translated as CASSLSPGGWPDTQYF.

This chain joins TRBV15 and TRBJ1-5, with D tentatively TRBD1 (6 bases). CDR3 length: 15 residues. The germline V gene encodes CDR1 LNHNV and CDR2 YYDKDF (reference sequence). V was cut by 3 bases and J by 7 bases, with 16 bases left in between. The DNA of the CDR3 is TGTGCCACCAGCAGGGTTACAGGGACGGGGCAGCCCCAGCATTTT. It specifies CATSRVTGTGQPQHF.

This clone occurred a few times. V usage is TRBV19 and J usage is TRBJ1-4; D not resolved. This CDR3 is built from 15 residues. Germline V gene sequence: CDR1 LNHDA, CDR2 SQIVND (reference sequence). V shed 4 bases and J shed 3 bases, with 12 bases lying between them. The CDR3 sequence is CASSRALSPNEKLFF. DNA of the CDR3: TGTGCCAGTAGTAGGGCCCTATCTCCTAATGAAAAACTGTTTTTT.

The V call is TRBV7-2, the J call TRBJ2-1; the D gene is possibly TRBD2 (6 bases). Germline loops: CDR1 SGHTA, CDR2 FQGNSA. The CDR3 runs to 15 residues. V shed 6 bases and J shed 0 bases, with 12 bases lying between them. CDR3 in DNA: TGTGCCAGCAGAGCGGGCCTTAGCTCCTACAATGAGCAGTTCTTC. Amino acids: CASRAGLSSYNEQFF. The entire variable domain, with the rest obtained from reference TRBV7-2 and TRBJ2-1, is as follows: GAGVSQSPSNKVTEKGKDVELRCDPISGHTALYWYRQSLGQGLEFLIYFQGNSAPDKSGLPSDRFSAERTGGSVSTLTIQRTQQEDSAVYLCASRAGLSSYNEQFFGPGTRLTVL.

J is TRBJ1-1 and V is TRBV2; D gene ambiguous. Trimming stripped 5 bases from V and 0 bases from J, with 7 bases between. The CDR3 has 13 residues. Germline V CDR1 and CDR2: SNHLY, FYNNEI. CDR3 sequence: CASSSQMNTEAFF. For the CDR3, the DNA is TGTGCCAGCAGTTCACAGATGAACACTGAAGCTTTCTTT.

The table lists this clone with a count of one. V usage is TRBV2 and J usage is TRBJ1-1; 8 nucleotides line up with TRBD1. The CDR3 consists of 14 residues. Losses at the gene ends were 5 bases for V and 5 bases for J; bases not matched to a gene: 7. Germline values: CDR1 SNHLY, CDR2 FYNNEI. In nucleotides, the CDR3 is TGTGCCAGCAGTTCACAGGGGGGCGGTACTGAAGCTTTCTTT. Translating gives CASSSQGGGTEAFF.

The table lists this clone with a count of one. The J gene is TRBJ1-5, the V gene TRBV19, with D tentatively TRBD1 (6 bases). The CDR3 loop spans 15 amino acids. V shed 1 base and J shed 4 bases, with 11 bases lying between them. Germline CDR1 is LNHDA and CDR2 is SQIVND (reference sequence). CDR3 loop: CASSIAAGENQPQHF. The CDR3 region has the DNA TGTGCCAGTAGTATAGCGGCAGGGGAGAATCAGCCCCAGCATTTT.

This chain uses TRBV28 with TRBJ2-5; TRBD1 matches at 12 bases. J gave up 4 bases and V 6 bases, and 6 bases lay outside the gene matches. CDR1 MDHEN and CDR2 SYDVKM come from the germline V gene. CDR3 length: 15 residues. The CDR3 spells CASSRGTGGAETQYF. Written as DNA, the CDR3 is TGTGCCAGCAGCCGGGGGACAGGGGGCGCAGAGACCCAGTACTTC.

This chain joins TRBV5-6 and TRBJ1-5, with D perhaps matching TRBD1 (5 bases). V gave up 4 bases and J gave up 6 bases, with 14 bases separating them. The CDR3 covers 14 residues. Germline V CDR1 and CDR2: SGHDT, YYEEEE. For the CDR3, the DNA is TGTGCCAGCAGCCCTTCTTCGGGGGTTCAGCCCCAGCATTTT. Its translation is CASSPSSGVQPQHF.

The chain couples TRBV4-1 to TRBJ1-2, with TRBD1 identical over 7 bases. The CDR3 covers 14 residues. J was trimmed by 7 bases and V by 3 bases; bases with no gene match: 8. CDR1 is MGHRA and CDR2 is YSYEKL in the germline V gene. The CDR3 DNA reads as TGCGCCAGCAGCCACACGACAGGGATCGGTGGCTACACCTTC. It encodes CASSHTTGIGGYTF.

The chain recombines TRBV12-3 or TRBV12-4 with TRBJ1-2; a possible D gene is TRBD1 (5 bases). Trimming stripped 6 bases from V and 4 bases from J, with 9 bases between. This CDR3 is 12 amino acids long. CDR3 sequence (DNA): TGTGCCAGCAGCCAACAGGTCTATGGCTACACCTTC. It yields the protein CASSQQVYGYTF.

The CDR3 nucleotides are TGTGCCAGCAGCGTTAGCGGGAGGACGACCTACGAGCAGTACTTC. Its protein is CASSVSGRTTYEQYF. This chain connects TRBV2 to TRBJ2-7; 10 bases agree with TRBD2. V shed 6 bases, J shed 2 bases, and the junction held 7 bases outside the gene matches. Looked up from germline, CDR1 is SNHLY and CDR2 is FYNNEI. This CDR3 contains 15 residues.

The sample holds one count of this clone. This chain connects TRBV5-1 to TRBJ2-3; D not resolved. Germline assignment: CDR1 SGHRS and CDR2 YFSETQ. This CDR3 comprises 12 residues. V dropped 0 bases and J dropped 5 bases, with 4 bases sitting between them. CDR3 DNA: TGCGCCAGCAGCTTGGGATTAGATACGCAGTATTTT. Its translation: CASSLGLDTQYF.

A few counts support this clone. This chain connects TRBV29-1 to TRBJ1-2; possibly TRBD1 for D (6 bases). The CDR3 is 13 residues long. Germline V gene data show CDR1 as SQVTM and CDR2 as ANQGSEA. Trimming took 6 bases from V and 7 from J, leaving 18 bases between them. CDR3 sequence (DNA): TGCAGCGTCACCGGGACAATAACATCTGGCTACACCTTC. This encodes CSVTGTITSGYTF.

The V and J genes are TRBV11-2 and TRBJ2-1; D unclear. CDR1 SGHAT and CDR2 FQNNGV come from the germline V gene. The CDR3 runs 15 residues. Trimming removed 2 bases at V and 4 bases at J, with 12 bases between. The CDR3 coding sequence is TGTGCCAGCAGCTTAATGGCGGCTTTTTACAATGAGCAGTTCTTC. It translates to CASSLMAAFYNEQFF.

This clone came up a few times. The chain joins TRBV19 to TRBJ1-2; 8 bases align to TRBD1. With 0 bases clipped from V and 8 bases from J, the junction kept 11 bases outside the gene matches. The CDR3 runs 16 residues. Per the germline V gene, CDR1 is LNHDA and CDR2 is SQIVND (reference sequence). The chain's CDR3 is CASSIEGTGRLLGYTF. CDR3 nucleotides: TGTGCCAGTAGTATAGAAGGGACAGGCCGACTTTTAGGCTACACCTTC.

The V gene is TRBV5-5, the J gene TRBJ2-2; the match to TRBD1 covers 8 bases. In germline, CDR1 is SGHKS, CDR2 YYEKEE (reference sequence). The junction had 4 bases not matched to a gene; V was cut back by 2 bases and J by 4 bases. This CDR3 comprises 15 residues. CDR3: CASSLRQGSTGELFF. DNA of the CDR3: TGTGCCAGCAGCTTAAGACAGGGGAGCACCGGGGAGCTGTTTTTT.

CDR3 amino acids: CASGAGTGVLETQYF. Written as DNA, the CDR3 is TGTGCTAGTGGTGCCGGGACAGGGGTTCTCGAGACCCAGTACTTC. The genes are TRBV12-5 and TRBJ2-5; 10 bases are a match to TRBD1. Germline V gene data show CDR1 as LGHNT and CDR2 as FRNRAP. V was clipped by 5 bases and J by 5 bases; unmatched bases: 8. The CDR3 has 15 amino acids. The complete variable domain, with remaining parts taken from reference TRBV12-5 and TRBJ2-5, reads DARVTQTPRHKVTEMGQEVTMRCQPILGHNTVFWYRQTMMQGLELLAYFRNRAPLDDSGMPKDRFSAEMPDATLATLKIQPSEPRDSAVYFCASGAGTGVLETQYFGPGTRLLVL.

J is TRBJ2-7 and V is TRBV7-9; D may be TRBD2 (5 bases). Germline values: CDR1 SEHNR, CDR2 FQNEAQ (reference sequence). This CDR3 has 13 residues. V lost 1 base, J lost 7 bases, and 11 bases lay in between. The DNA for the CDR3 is TGTGCCAGCAGCTTAGTAGGGCCGGGGGAGCAGTACTTC. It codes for CASSLVGPGEQYF.

The CDR3 sequence is CASRSDTSNQPQHF. CDR3 sequence (DNA): TGTGCCAGCAGGTCAGATACTAGCAATCAGCCCCAGCATTTT. The rearrangement joins TRBV6-5 to TRBJ1-5; D is unclear. The germline V gene encodes CDR1 MNHEY and CDR2 SVGAGI. V lost 6 bases and J lost 0, with 9 bases in between. CDR3 size: 14 residues.

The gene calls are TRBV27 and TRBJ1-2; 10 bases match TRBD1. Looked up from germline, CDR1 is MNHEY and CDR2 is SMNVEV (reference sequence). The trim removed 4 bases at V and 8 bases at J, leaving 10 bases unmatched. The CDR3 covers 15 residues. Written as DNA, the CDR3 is TGTGCCAGCAGTTCGTTCCGGACAGGGGGATACGGCTACACCTTC. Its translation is CASSSFRTGGYGYTF.

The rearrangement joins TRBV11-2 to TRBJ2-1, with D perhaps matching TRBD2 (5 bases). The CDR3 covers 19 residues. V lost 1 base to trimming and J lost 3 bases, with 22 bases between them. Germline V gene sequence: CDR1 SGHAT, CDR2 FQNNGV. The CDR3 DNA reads TGTGCCAGCAGCTTAGTCGAGCGGTCCTTACTTGGGGTCTACAATGAGCAGTTCTTC. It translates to CASSLVERSLLGVYNEQFF. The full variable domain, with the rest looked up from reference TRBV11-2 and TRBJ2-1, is EAGVAQSPRYKIIEKRQSVAFWCNPISGHATLYWYQQILGQGPKLLIQFQNNGVVDDSQLPKDRFSAERLKGVDSTLKIQPAKLEDSAVYLCASSLVERSLLGVYNEQFFGPGTRLTVL.

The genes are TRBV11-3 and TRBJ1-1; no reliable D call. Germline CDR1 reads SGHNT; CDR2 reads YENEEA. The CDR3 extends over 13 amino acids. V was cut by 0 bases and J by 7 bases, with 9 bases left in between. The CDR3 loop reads CASSLDLNREAFF. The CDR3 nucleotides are TGTGCCAGCAGCTTAGACTTAAACCGTGAAGCTTTCTTT. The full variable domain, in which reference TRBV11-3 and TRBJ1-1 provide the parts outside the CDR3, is EAGVVQSPRYKIIEKKQPVAFWCNPISGHNTLYWYLQNLGQGPELLIRYENEEAVDDSQLPKDRFSAERLKGVDSTLKIQPAELGDSAVYLCASSLDLNREAFFGQGTRLTVV.

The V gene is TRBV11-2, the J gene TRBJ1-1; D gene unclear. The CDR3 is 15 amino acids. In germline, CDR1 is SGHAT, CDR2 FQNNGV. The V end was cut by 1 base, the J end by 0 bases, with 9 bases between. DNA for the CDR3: TGTGCCAGCAGCTTAGGACCGTACCTGAACACTGAAGCTTTCTTT. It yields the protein CASSLGPYLNTEAFF. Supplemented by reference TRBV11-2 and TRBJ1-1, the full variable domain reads EAGVAQSPRYKIIEKRQSVAFWCNPISGHATLYWYQQILGQGPKLLIQFQNNGVVDDSQLPKDRFSAERLKGVDSTLKIQPAKLEDSAVYLCASSLGPYLNTEAFFGQGTRLTVV.

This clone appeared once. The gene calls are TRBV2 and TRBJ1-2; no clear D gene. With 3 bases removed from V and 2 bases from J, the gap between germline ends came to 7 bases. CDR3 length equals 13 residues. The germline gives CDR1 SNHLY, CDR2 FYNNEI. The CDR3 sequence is CASSEEENYGYTF. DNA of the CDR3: TGTGCCAGCAGTGAGGAGGAGAACTATGGCTACACCTTC.